Shown below are 6 T cell receptor beta chains from a single sample sequenced in a study of blood T cell repertoires in COVID-19. Some clones are missing from TCRdb's copy, which holds only in-frame ones; the method was immunoSEQ multiplex PCR. Among roughly 300,000 clones, roughly 90% were seen once, and the ten largest hold more than 1%. The specimen was PBMCs or T cells enriched from blood (not recorded which). These receptors came from a young woman who had recovered from COVID-19.

The chain joins TRBV4-1 to TRBJ2-3; 14 bases map to TRBD2. V lost 4 bases to trimming and J lost 2 bases; unmatched junction nucleotides: 5. The CDR3 totals 17 residues. Germline assignment: CDR1 MGHRA and CDR2 YSYEKL. The CDR3 here is CASSPRGLAGDTDTQYF. For the CDR3, the DNA is TGCGCCAGCAGCCCCCGGGGACTAGCGGGGGACACAGATACGCAGTATTTT.

The V and J genes are TRBV9 and TRBJ2-7; D is unclear. This CDR3 spans 14 amino acids. Trimming stripped 4 bases from V and 3 bases from J, with 14 bases between. CDR1 is SGDLS and CDR2 is YYNGEE in the germline V gene. The CDR3 is CASSPRSLSYEQYF. CDR3 DNA: TGTGCCAGCAGCCCCCGTTCACTGAGCTACGAGCAGTACTTC.

This clone has just one count. J is TRBJ1-6 and V is TRBV10-3; tentative D call: TRBD1 (5 bases). The CDR3 totals 12 residues. Germline V gene sequence: CDR1 ENHRY, CDR2 SYGVKD. The V and J ends lost 10 bases and 14 bases respectively, with 18 bases between them. The CDR3 nucleotides are TGTGCCACTTCGGACAACCCCGGCACCCTCCACTTT. The encoded protein is CATSDNPGTLHF.

CDR3 bases: TGTGCCAGCAGCTCGACTATAAAGACCCAGTACTTC. Its translation: CASSSTIKTQYF. The chain has TRBV7-2 and TRBJ2-5, with D maybe TRBD2 (5 bases). The CDR3 consists of 12 residues. Trimming left V 4 bases short and J 6 bases short, with 9 bases between. Per the germline V gene, CDR1 is SGHTA and CDR2 is FQGNSA.

This clone was seen more than once but under ten times. The chain is built from TRBV3-1 (or the pseudogene TRBV3-2) and TRBJ1-2; D perhaps matches TRBD1 (5 bases). The CDR3 sequence is 16 residues long. V was pared by 0 bases and J by 7 bases, with 18 bases between. Germline CDR1 is LGHDT and CDR2 is YNNKEL (reference sequence). As DNA, the CDR3 is TGTGCCAGCAGCCAAGAATTAGCAGGGACTATTGGTGGCTACACCTTC. Translated: CASSQELAGTIGGYTF.

The gene calls are TRBV12-5 and TRBJ1-1, with no clear D. The CDR3 runs 13 residues. Germline CDR1 and CDR2: LGHNT and FRNRAP. Trimming pared 6 bases from V and 3 bases from J, leaving 11 bases between. As DNA, the CDR3 is TGTGCTAGTGGCCCCGACATAGACACTGAAGCTTTCTTT. It translates to CASGPDIDTEAFF.